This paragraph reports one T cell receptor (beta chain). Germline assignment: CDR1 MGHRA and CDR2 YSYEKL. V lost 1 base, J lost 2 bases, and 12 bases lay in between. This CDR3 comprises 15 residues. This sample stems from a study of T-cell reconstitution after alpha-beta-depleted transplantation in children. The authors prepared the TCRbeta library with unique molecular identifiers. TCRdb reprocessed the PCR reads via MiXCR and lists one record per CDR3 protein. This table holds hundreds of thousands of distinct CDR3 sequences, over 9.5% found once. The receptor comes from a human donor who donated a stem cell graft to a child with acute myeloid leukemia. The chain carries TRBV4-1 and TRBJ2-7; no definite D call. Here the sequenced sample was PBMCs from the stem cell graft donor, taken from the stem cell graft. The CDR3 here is CASSQVPGAPYEQYF. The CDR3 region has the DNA TGCGCCAGCAGCCAAGTTCCGGGCGCGCCCTACGAGCAGTACTTC.